This passage covers 21 T cell receptor beta chains from one sample sequenced in a study of CD8+ T cells in alopecia areata. Treatment denoted: oral pan-JAK inhibitor, 5-10 mg twice daily. Sequencing templates came from extracted RNA that was reverse transcribed into cDNA. The table came from immunoSEQ multiplex PCR; TCRdb's copy has only in-frame clones and leaves some out. The sample yields about 100,000 clones, 80% to 85% seen once. Sample: CD8+ T cells sorted from blood, taken at week 24, from a patient treated with tofacitinib. These receptor sequences come from a human donor with alopecia areata.

The CDR3 is CASSLIQPYEQYF. The DNA for the CDR3 is TGTGCCAGCAGCTTGATCCAGCCCTACGAGCAGTACTTC. The genes are TRBV5-6 and TRBJ2-7, with D hard to call. The CDR3 is made up of 13 amino acids. Germline V gives CDR1 SGHDT, CDR2 YYEEEE. V dropped 1 base and J dropped 2 bases, with 7 bases sitting between them.

The chain has TRBV2 and TRBJ2-3; D is undetermined. This CDR3 has 15 residues. Trimming shortened V by 4 bases and J by 1 base, and 12 bases separated the two germline ends. Germline V gives CDR1 SNHLY, CDR2 FYNNEI. This CDR3 reads CASSVSFIGTDTQYF. As DNA, the CDR3 is TGTGCCAGCAGTGTCAGCTTCATCGGCACAGATACGCAGTATTTT.

The V call is TRBV27, the J call TRBJ1-2; D is unclear. CDR1 is MNHEY, CDR2 SMNVEV, per germline (reference sequence). Trimming left V 3 bases short and J 4 bases short, with 9 bases between. The CDR3 is 13 residues long. DNA of the CDR3: TGTGCCAGCAGTTTCCGGCTAGGCTATGGCTACACCTTC. It yields the protein CASSFRLGYGYTF.

The gene calls are TRBV19 and TRBJ1-5; maybe TRBD1 (6 bases). CDR1 and CDR2 from the germline V gene are LNHDA and SQIVND (reference sequence). The length of the CDR3 is 15 residues. V lost 3 bases and J 1 base, leaving 10 bases between the germline ends. The CDR3 protein is CASSIPRGSNQPQHF. The DNA for the CDR3 is TGTGCCAGTAGTATCCCCAGGGGAAGCAATCAGCCCCAGCATTTT.

As regards this clone: The junction departs from the called germline gene at one end, perhaps through a read error. The J gene is TRBJ2-1, the V gene TRBV7-7; D may match TRBD1 or TRBD2 (5 bases each). Germline V gene data show CDR1 as SSHAT and CDR2 as FNYEAQ (reference sequence). The CDR3 sequence is 13 residues long. CDR3 coding DNA: TGTGCTAGCAGTTGGGGACGGGACAATGAGCAGTTCTTC. Its protein product is CASSWGRDNEQFF.

V usage is TRBV9 and J usage is TRBJ1-1; D gene unclear. V was shortened by 4 bases and J by 4 bases, with 17 bases between the two germline ends. The CDR3 is 15 amino acids. Per germline, CDR1 SGDLS and CDR2 YYNGEE. CDR3 coding DNA: TGTGCCAGCAGCTTAGAACCAGGCCTGGGCACTGAAGCTTTCTTT. This encodes CASSLEPGLGTEAFF. The variable domain in full, with the rest retrieved from reference TRBV9 and TRBJ1-1, is DSGVTQTPKHLITATGQRVTLRCSPRSGDLSVYWYQQSLDQGLQFLIQYYNGEERAKGNILERFSAQQFPDLHSELNLSSLELGDSALYFCASSLEPGLGTEAFFGQGTRLTVV.

V and J are TRBV4-1 and TRBJ2-7; D gene unclear. Germline V CDR1 and CDR2: MGHRA, YSYEKL. The CDR3 consists of 15 residues. Deletions cut 2 bases from V and 2 bases from J, with 13 bases between. CDR3 nucleotides: TGCGCCAGCAGCCAACTCGGGTCCGAGACCTACGAGCAGTACTTC. This codes for CASSQLGSETYEQYF.

V is TRBV7-9 and J is TRBJ1-6; no clear D. The ends were cut back, 5 bases at V and 7 bases at J, with 27 bases in the middle. Germline V CDR1 and CDR2: SEHNR, FQNEAQ (reference sequence). The CDR3 is 19 amino acids. CDR3 in DNA: TGTGCCAGCAGCGTCACGCCGGGAGAGAGGTCCCCAATCAATTCACCCCTCCACTTT. Amino acid sequence: CASSVTPGERSPINSPLHF.

V usage is TRBV9 and J usage is TRBJ2-7; D gene ambiguous. The CDR3 covers 15 residues. Trimming removed 0 bases at V and 1 base at J, with 11 bases between. CDR1 SGDLS and CDR2 YYNGEE come from the germline V gene. Written as DNA, the CDR3 is TGTGCCAGCAGCGTAGAATCGGAAGGGTCCTACGAGCAGTACTTC. Its translation is CASSVESEGSYEQYF.

This clone appeared a few times. The chain employs TRBV21-1 and TRBJ2-2; the table assigns TRBD1, which was not confirmed against the DNA. TRBV21-1 is described as a pseudogene. The CDR3 consists of 18 residues. The CDR3 nucleotides are TGTGCCAGCAGCAAAAGGGATAGACAGACCCCGACGCCCGGGGAGCTGTTTTTT. Residues: CASSKRDRQTPTPGELFF.

The chain carries TRBV11-3 and TRBJ2-3; 10 nucleotides match TRBD2. From germline, CDR1 is SGHNT and CDR2 YENEEA. Trimming removed 5 bases from V and 3 bases from J; junction bases left unmatched: 8. CDR3 length equals 16 residues. The CDR3 loop reads CASSRTLGLATDTQYF. The CDR3 DNA follows: TGTGCCAGCAGCCGTACTTTGGGACTAGCGACAGATACGCAGTATTTT.

The CDR3, as DNA: TGTGCCAGCAGCGGGGGACAAAGTATACTCAGGGACGAGCAGTACTTC. Translated, it gives CASSGGQSILRDEQYF. The gene calls are TRBV9 and TRBJ2-7, with D possibly TRBD1 on 6 matching bases. The V end was cut by 3 bases, the J end by 5 bases, with 21 bases between. This CDR3 has 16 amino acids. Germline CDR1 SGDLS, CDR2 YYNGEE. Combining the CDR3 with reference TRBV9 and TRBJ2-7 gives the whole variable domain DSGVTQTPKHLITATGQRVTLRCSPRSGDLSVYWYQQSLDQGLQFLIQYYNGEERAKGNILERFSAQQFPDLHSELNLSSLELGDSALYFCASSGGQSILRDEQYFGPGTRLTVT.

V gene TRBV7-9 combines with J gene TRBJ1-2; unclear D gene. This CDR3 has 13 residues. The V and J ends lost 3 bases and 4 bases respectively, with 9 bases between them. Germline CDR1 and CDR2: SEHNR and FQNEAQ (reference sequence). The CDR3, as DNA: TGTGCCAGCAGCTTTCCATCCTTCTATGGCTACACCTTC. Its translation: CASSFPSFYGYTF.

This rearrangement joins TRBV5-6 to TRBJ2-6; D may match TRBD1 or TRBD2 (6 bases each). This CDR3 has 15 residues. The V gene's germline CDR1 is SGHDT and CDR2 YYEEEE. V shed 3 bases and J shed 2 bases, with 9 bases lying between them. The CDR3, as DNA: TGTGCCAGCAGCTGGGGGGCAGCTGGGGCCAACGTCCTGACTTTC. Its protein product is CASSWGAAGANVLTF.

The chain uses TRBV5-6 and TRBJ2-3; D may correspond to TRBD1 or TRBD2 (5 bases each). Germline V CDR1 and CDR2: SGHDT, YYEEEE. V dropped 2 bases and J dropped 2 bases, with 18 bases sitting between them. The CDR3 is made up of 17 amino acids. DNA of the CDR3: TGTGCCAGCAGCTTAGGGGTGGCACTAGGAACCACAGATACGCAGTATTTT. It specifies CASSLGVALGTTDTQYF.

V gene TRBV9 combines with J gene TRBJ2-5; 10 bases are a match to TRBD2. The CDR3 has 16 amino acids. V shed 3 bases and J 2 bases; nucleotides not matched to a gene: 7. CDR1 is SGDLS and CDR2 is YYNGEE in the germline V gene. The CDR3 nucleotides read TGTGCCAGCAGCGCCGCTAGCGGGGGCCCACAAGAGACCCAGTACTTC. Its protein is CASSAASGGPQETQYF.

This chain connects TRBV13 to TRBJ1-1; D gene uncertain. This CDR3 has 12 amino acids. The V end lost 3 bases, the J end lost 7 bases, and 9 bases lay between the germline ends. Germline values: CDR1 PRHDT, CDR2 FYEKMQ (reference sequence). Here the CDR3 reads CASSFLKGEAFF. In DNA form, the CDR3 reads TGTGCCAGCAGCTTTCTCAAAGGTGAAGCTTTCTTT.

The chain joins TRBV4-1 to TRBJ2-6, with D possibly TRBD2 on 5 matching bases. Germline CDR1 and CDR2: MGHRA and YSYEKL. The CDR3 sequence is 18 residues long. V lost 7 bases and J lost 0, with 19 bases in between. DNA of the CDR3: TGCGCCAGCACTGTAGAATGGGGAGTAGGCTCTGGGGCCAACGTCCTGACTTTC. Its translation is CASTVEWGVGSGANVLTF.

The chain combines TRBV7-9 with TRBJ1-2; maybe TRBD1 (6 bases). This CDR3 is 18 amino acids long. V shed 5 bases and J shed 1 base, with 23 bases lying between them. CDR1 is SEHNR, CDR2 FQNEAQ, per germline (reference sequence). CDR3 amino acids: CASSRVRGQGHHNYGYTF. CDR3 nucleotides: TGTGCCAGCAGCCGGGTGCGGGGACAAGGTCACCATAACTATGGCTACACCTTC.

This chain joins TRBV7-2 and TRBJ2-5; the match to TRBD1 covers 8 bases. CDR1 and CDR2 from the germline V gene are SGHTA and FQGNSA. The CDR3 extends over 16 amino acids. V trimming: 6 bases; J trimming: 3 bases; junction bases outside the gene matches: 12. CDR3 residues: CASRSGRTGRKETQYF. For the CDR3, the DNA is TGTGCCAGCAGGTCAGGAAGGACAGGGAGAAAAGAGACCCAGTACTTC.

The chain links TRBV2 to TRBJ2-7; D not resolved. The germline gives CDR1 SNHLY, CDR2 FYNNEI. This CDR3 has 14 residues. Trimming cost V 3 bases and J 2 bases, with 11 bases left between them. The CDR3 DNA is TGTGCCAGCAGTGAGGGTAGTGCGACCTACGAGCAGTACTTC. Protein: CASSEGSATYEQYF.